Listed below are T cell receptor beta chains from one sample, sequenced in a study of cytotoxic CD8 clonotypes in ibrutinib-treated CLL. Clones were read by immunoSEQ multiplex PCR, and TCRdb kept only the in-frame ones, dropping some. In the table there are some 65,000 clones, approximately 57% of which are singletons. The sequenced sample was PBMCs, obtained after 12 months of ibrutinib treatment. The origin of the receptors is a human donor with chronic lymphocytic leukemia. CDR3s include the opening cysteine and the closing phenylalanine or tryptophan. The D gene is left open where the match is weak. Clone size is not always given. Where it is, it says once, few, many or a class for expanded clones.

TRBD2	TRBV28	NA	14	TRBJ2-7	TGTGCCAGCAGGGGAGGCGGGAGCGGGTACGAGCAGTACTTC	CASRGGGSGYEQYF
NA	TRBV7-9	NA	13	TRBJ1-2	TGTGCCAGCAGCTTAACGGGGAGTTATGGCTACACCTTC	CASSLTGSYGYTF
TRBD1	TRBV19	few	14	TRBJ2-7	TGTGCCAGTAATCAACCGGGACAGGGAAACGAGCAGTACTTC	CASNQPGQGNEQYF
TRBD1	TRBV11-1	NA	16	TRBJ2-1	TGTGCCAGCAGCTTACGCCACAGGGGGCGCAGCAATGAGCAGTTCTTC	CASSLRHRGRSNEQFF
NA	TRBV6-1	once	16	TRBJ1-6	TGTGCCAGCAGTGAACTTTGGGGTACCTATAATTCACCCCTCCACTTT	CASSELWGTYNSPLHF
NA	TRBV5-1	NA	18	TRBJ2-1	TGCGCCAGCAGCCTGGGCCAGCGGGCCCTTCTAATTTACAATGAGCAGTTCTTC	CASSLGQRALLIYNEQFF
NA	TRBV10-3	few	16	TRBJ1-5	TGTGCCATCAGTGAAGGGGGGGGAAATAGCAATCAGCCCCAGCATTTT	CAISEGGGNSNQPQHF
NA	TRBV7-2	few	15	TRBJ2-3	TGTGCCAGCAGCTTAGTCTCCCTCTTTACAGATACGCAGTATTTT	CASSLVSLFTDTQYF
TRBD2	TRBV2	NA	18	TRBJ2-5	TGTGCCAGCAGTGAGGAACTACCGGGACTACCCGCCGGTGGAGGCCAGTACTTC	CASSEELPGLPAGGGQYF
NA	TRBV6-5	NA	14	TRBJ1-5	TGTGCCAGCAGTTACGCAGGGCTTAATCAGCCCCAGCATTTT	CASSYAGLNQPQHF
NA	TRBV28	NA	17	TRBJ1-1	TGTGCCAGCAGTTTGTTAATCACAGCGGATTGGGACACTGAAGCTTTCTTT	CASSLLITADWDTEAFF
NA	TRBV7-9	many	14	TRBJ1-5	TGTGCCAGCAGCTTAGGAGGGGGGAATCAGCCCCAGCATTTT	CASSLGGGNQPQHF
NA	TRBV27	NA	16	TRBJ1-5	TGTGCCAGCAGTCCGAGGCTCGGGGGGAAGTATCAGCCCCAGCATTTT	CASSPRLGGKYQPQHF
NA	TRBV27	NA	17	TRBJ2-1	TGTGCCAGCAGTTTATCTCGGTTGGCTAGCGACTACAATGAGCAGTTCTTC	CASSLSRLASDYNEQFF
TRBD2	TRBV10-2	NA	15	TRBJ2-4	TGCGCCAGCAGTGAGTCGGGGGGGGCCAAAAACATTCAGTACTTC	CASSESGGAKNIQYF
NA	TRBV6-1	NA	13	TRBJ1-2	TGTGCCAGCAAGTTATGGGGGTCATATGGCTACACCTTC	CASKLWGSYGYTF
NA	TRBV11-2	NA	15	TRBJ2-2	TGTGCCAGCAGCTGGGGGCTGATCAACACCGGGGAGCTGTTTTTT	CASSWGLINTGELFF
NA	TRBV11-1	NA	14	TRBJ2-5	TGTGCCAGCAGTAATAGTCTCTTGTGGGAGACCCAGTACTTC	CASSNSLLWETQYF
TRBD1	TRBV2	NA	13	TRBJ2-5	TGTGCCAGCAACGGGGGACAGGTGGAGACCCAGTACTTC	CASNGGQVETQYF